The subject of this entry is one TCR beta chain. What this receptor recognizes is not known. Base-call qualities are not available, and no considerably larger clone is one nucleotide away. To sequence the TCRbeta CDR3 region, genomic DNA was isolated from the sorted cells. The immunoSEQ Assay was used for sequencing of TCRbeta CDR3 regions. TCRdb took this table from immuneACCESS and kept in-frame rearrangements with V and J called. Such tables lack part of the clones; where checked against another copy, unresolved V genes explain under half of the gap, and the rest is unexplained. The sample includes tens of thousands of clones, with about 73% observed a single time. About 5% of the sample is taken by the ten largest. CDR1 and CDR2 were assigned from the germline V gene (reference sequence) as LNHDA and SQIVND. V was cut back by 9 bases and J by 2 bases, leaving a gap of 17 bases between them. The CDR3 contains 15 residues, cysteine and phenylalanine counted. Only CDR3 DNA is held: 45 bases, read in frame from base 1.

This specimen belongs to a study of OX40 agonist ivuxolimab in advanced cancers. For context, the study as a whole: Ivuxolimab was an agonistic, fully human IgG2 monoclonal antibody directed against OX40 (CD134), a costimulatory receptor. Patients were allowed to have had prior anti-PD-1, anti-PD-L1 or anti-CTLA-4 therapy, and 40% to 45% of the dose-escalation patients had previously received checkpoint inhibitors. Intravenous ivuxolimab was administered to patients every 2 weeks at six dose levels: 0.01, 0.1, 0.3, 1.5, 3 and 10 mg/kg. In the dose-escalation cohort, more than 80% of patients were male, and the mean age was 60 years with a range of about 20 to 80. Among the roughly 52 dose-escalation patients, approximately 20 had hepatocellular carcinoma, 15 or so melanoma, 9 renal cell carcinoma and 9 head and neck cancer. Three dose-escalation patients achieved partial responses, one with hepatocellular carcinoma and two with cutaneous melanoma. The monotherapy dose-escalation portion (N ≈ 57 patients) of the phase I ivuxolimab trial is reported in the paper. The purpose of peripheral TCRbeta sequencing was to test whether ivuxolimab changed TCR sequence diversity and led to clonal T-cell expansion.

What the research found in general, with its limitations: In the 0.1-3.0 mg/kg groups, partial responders had among the lowest normalized peripheral clonal expansion, particularly in CD8+ T cells. Low levels of normalized T-cell clonal expansion were also seen in some patients who did not respond. The antigen specificity of the peripheral T cells that underwent clonal expansion was not determined. After ivuxolimab, expanded clones were on average more numerous among CD8+ T cells than among CD4+ T cells. At doses of 0.1 to 3.0 mg/kg, clonal expansion of both CD4+ and CD8+ blood T cells was observed from baseline to week 6.

The trial excluded patients who had a history of autoimmune disease or who were on systemic immunosuppression. In every dose cohort, peripheral blood was drawn for TCR sequencing at baseline, cycle 4 day 1, and cycle 7 day 1. The samples were drawn from a first-in-human, open-label, multicenter phase I dose-escalation trial of ivuxolimab. The trial enrolled adults with locally advanced or metastatic head and neck squamous cell, hepatocellular, melanoma or renal cell carcinoma. CD4+ and CD8+ T cells were sorted separately from peripheral blood before TCR sequencing. Source: CD4+ or CD8+ T cells sorted from blood, taken in a trial of the OX40 agonist ivuxolimab. This receptor was identified in an adult with an advanced solid tumor such as melanoma, head and neck, liver or kidney cancer. The rearrangement joined TRBV19 to TRBJ1-5; TRBD1 is perhaps the D gene, given 6 matching bases. The CDR3 amino acid sequence is: CASSYRAEGNQPQHF. In nucleotides, the sequence is TGTGCCAGCTCGTACAGGGCCGAGGGCAATCAGCCCCAGCATTTT.